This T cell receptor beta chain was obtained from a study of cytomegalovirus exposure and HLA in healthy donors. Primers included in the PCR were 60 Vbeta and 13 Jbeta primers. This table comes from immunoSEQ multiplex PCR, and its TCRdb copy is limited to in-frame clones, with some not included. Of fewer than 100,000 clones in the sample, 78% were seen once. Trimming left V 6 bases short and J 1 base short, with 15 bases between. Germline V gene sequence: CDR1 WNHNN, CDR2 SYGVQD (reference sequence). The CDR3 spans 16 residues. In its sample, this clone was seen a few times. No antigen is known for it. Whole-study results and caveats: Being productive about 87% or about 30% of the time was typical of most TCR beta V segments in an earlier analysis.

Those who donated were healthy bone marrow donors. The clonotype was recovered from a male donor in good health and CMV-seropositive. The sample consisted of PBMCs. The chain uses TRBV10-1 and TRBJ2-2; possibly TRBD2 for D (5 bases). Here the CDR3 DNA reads TGCGCCAGCAGCGCCTTAGGCGGACTGAACACCGGGGAGCTGTTTTTT. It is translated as CASSALGGLNTGELFF.